This T cell receptor (beta chain) was obtained from a study of blood T cells in healthy people across ages (dated by TCRdb to 2013 to 2016). For the wider study: In model experiments, roughly one uniquely barcoded TCR beta cDNA molecule per two T cells was captured by template switching. Using deep sequencing normalized with unique cDNA molecular identifiers, the study measured how TCR beta repertoire diversity changes with age. Donors were grouped into four age groups: young (average 16 years), middle-aged (about 38), aged (around 62) and long-lived (around 82). Donors of different ages were randomly distributed across sequencing lanes to avoid experimental bias. For two donors (one aged 18 to 30 and one aged 80 or older), the study analyzed two additional independent replicas of 1 million unique cDNA reads from the same blood draw. Broad study findings and their caveats: Observed TCR beta diversity correlated strongly with the percentage of naive T cells measured by flow cytometry. Because the CMV infection status of the donors was unknown, age-related changes in expanded clonotypes may potentially have been confounded. Estimates of total diversity based on one million sequenced T cells were considered lower bounds and underestimates. Bulk unsorted PBMC profiling prevented conclusive comparison of naive and antigen-experienced compartments. Compared with the aged group, the long-lived group had more naive CD4+ T cells, fewer expanded clones and increased TCR diversity, suggesting age selection. Observed TCR beta diversity per million T cells fell roughly linearly with age, and a significant reduction was already apparent by age about 38.

Libraries were prepared through 5' RACE. The sequencer was an Illumina HiSeq 2500. A second PCR of roughly 6 to 12 cycles was performed with a sample-barcoded 5' primer and a J-beta primer mix. Each TCR beta cDNA molecule received a unique molecular identifier from a template-switch 5' adaptor carrying 12 random nucleotides. At least 2.5 million CDR3-containing paired-end reads were obtained from each sample. First-strand cDNA was synthesized from all RNA with the Mint cDNA synthesis kit, primed by a TRBC-specific oligonucleotide. After uracil-DNA glycosylase treatment, a first 18-cycle PCR used universal primers M1SS and BC2_uni_R on all cDNA. Processing in the source paper ran as follows. Each sample was normalized by randomly selecting 1 million high-quality reads, each carrying a distinct molecular identifier. Reads sharing molecular identifiers were discarded rather than binned into consensus sequences. CDR3 identification, clonotype clustering and error correction used MiTCR with a Q25 quality threshold and the strictest error-elimination algorithm. A nonparametric unseen species model with Euler transformation was used to estimate lower-bound total TCR beta diversity. The public sequencing data were trimmed at Q25 with fastp and processed into clonotypes with MiXCR by TCRdb, which kept only in-frame beta chains. Each CDR3 protein appears once, grouped with its most common genes and DNA. The V and J calls shown here were made by TCRdb, not taken from the authors' results. The sample has about 830,000 distinct CDR3 sequences on record, roughly 60% of them singletons. The leading ten clones occupy 22% of the sample.

The donors were some 39 Caucasian individuals from Russia, aged about 6 to 100 years, who were systemically healthy. Approximately 9 milliliters of peripheral blood were collected from each donor into EDTA-treated Vacutainer tubes. Ficoll-Paque density-gradient centrifugation was used to isolate PBMCs, with at least 7 million obtained per sample. Trizol reagent was used to extract total RNA from the PBMCs, yielding at least 5.5 micrograms per sample. For every donor, an aliquot of PBMCs went through flow cytometry to measure the percentages of naive CD45RAhigh/CD27high T cells. This clonotype was recorded at least ten times. No antigen is known for it. Qualities for individual bases were not recorded, and no much larger clone is one base off. This TCR came from a man younger than 45 in good health. Sequencing used blood.

The sequenced DNA: TGTGCCAGCAGCTTACAGGGCGATCAGCCCCAGCATTTT. Its amino acids are CASSLQGDQPQHF. This chain joins TRBV7-2 to TRBJ1-5, with TRBD1 as a weak D call on 5 bases. From a lookup of the germline V gene, CDR1 and CDR2 are SGHTA and FQGNSA. V lost 2 bases and J lost 5 bases; the stretch between them is 7 bases long. The CDR3, cysteine through phenylalanine, is 13 amino acids long. The DNA shown is the 39-base CDR3, in frame from base 1.